Following are 14 T cell receptor beta chains from one sample sequenced in a study of blood T cell repertoires in COVID-19. Using immunoSEQ multiplex PCR, the repertoire was profiled, and TCRdb retains in-frame clones only, with some absent. The repertoire consists of around 98,000 clones, with under 85% occurring once and the leading ten covering 24%. The sequencing input was peripheral blood. These receptors all come from an older man with acute or convalescent COVID-19.

The chain employs TRBV6-5 and TRBJ1-2; D not resolved. Germline V lookup: CDR1 MNHEY, CDR2 SVGAGI. The CDR3 extends over 14 amino acids. V was pared by 7 bases and J by 4 bases, with 16 bases between. CDR3 protein: CASNPSGESYGYTF. DNA of the CDR3: TGTGCCAGCAACCCCTCTGGGGAGAGCTATGGCTACACCTTC.

This rearrangement joins TRBV19 to TRBJ1-2; D gene uncertain. The CDR3 has 14 amino acids. V lost 11 bases and J 8 bases, leaving 24 bases between the germline ends. The germline V gene has CDR1 LNHDA and CDR2 SQIVND (reference sequence). Here the CDR3 DNA reads TGTGCCGTTTTCCGGGCCTCCAGCCGGGGAGGCTACACCTTC. Protein: CAVFRASSRGGYTF.

The J gene is TRBJ1-1, the V gene TRBV2, with D maybe TRBD1 (5 bases). V lost 6 bases and J 1 base, leaving 9 bases between the germline ends. Germline V gives CDR1 SNHLY, CDR2 FYNNEI. The CDR3 covers 13 residues. As DNA, the CDR3 is TGTGCCAGCAGAGAGACAGAGAACACTGAAGCTTTCTTT. This sequence encodes CASRETENTEAFF.

The chain carries TRBV28 and TRBJ1-2, with 11 bases aligning to TRBD1. This CDR3 has 16 amino acids. Germline V gene sequence: CDR1 MDHEN, CDR2 SYDVKM. V shed 3 bases, J shed 1 base, and the junction held 4 bases outside the gene matches. CDR3 nucleotide sequence: TGTGCCAGCAGTTTCCCGGGACAGGGGGGTAACTATGGCTACACCTTC. It is translated as CASSFPGQGGNYGYTF.

CDR3 protein: CASSPPPGTGSDTEAFF. CDR3 coding DNA: TGTGCCAGCTCACCCCCCCCCGGGACAGGGTCGGACACTGAAGCTTTCTTT. The chain is built from TRBV18 and TRBJ1-1; 9 nucleotides match TRBD1. CDR1 is KGHSH and CDR2 is LQKENI in the germline V gene. V was clipped by 3 bases and J by 3 bases; unmatched bases: 11. This CDR3 is 17 amino acids long.

CDR3 nucleotide sequence: TGTGCCAGCAGCCGGGGGGGGAGGGAGACCCAGTACTTC. It is translated as CASSRGGRETQYF. The rearrangement uses TRBV25-1 and TRBJ2-5, with 8 bases identical to TRBD2. The CDR3 is made up of 13 amino acids. Trimming cost V 6 bases and J 5 bases; bases outside gene matches: 5. In germline, CDR1 is MGHDK, CDR2 SYGVNS.

This chain connects TRBV7-2 to TRBJ2-3; 8 nucleotides line up with TRBD1. The CDR3 covers 15 residues. Germline-derived CDR1 and CDR2 are SGHTA and FQGNSA. V lost 2 bases, J lost 3 bases, and 4 bases stayed unmatched. In nucleotides, the CDR3 is TGTGCCAGCAGCTTACAGGGGGCGCGGACAGATACGCAGTATTTT. Translated, it gives CASSLQGARTDTQYF.

The V and J genes are TRBV5-1 and TRBJ2-7; D may be TRBD2 (6 bases). Trimming stripped 0 bases from V and 4 bases from J, with 14 bases between. The germline CDR1 and CDR2 sequences are SGHRS and YFSETQ. This CDR3 has 15 amino acids. The CDR3 nucleotides read TGCGCCAGCAGCTTGGAAATAGCGGAGGGATACGAGCAGTACTTC. Translated: CASSLEIAEGYEQYF.

The chain employs TRBV6-1 and TRBJ2-1; the match to TRBD2 covers 10 bases. The V and J ends lost 4 bases and 1 base, in that order; junction bases with no gene match: 4. CDR3 size: 16 residues. Looked up from germline, CDR1 is MNHNS and CDR2 is SASEGT. CDR3 sequence: CASSGPSGSSYNEQFF. The CDR3, as DNA: TGTGCCAGCAGTGGCCCTAGCGGGAGTTCCTACAATGAGCAGTTCTTC.

Concerning this clone: Other DNA sequences from this sample encode an identical CDR3 as well. V gene TRBV5-1 combines with J gene TRBJ2-1; TRBD1 agrees at 8 bases. Germline trimming cut 0 bases from V and 6 bases from J; bases unmatched to any gene: 2. Germline V gene lookup returns CDR1 SGHRS and CDR2 YFSETQ. CDR3 size: 14 residues. The CDR3 loop is CASSLGTGPNEQFF. The CDR3 nucleotides read TGCGCCAGCAGCTTGGGGACAGGGCCCAATGAGCAGTTCTTC.

The V and J genes are TRBV29-1 and TRBJ2-1, with a possible D match to TRBD1 (5 bases). Trimming took 2 bases from V and 8 from J, leaving 22 bases between them. CDR3 length: 16 amino acids. Germline CDR1 reads SQVTM; CDR2 reads ANQGSEA. The CDR3 DNA follows: TGCAGCGTTGAAAGGGGCAGTCTACAGATTGGCGATGAGCAGTTCTTC. Protein sequence: CSVERGSLQIGDEQFF.

The chain couples TRBV23-1 to TRBJ1-5, with D tentatively TRBD1 (5 bases). TRBV23-1 is placed among ORFs of uncertain function. The V end lost 3 bases, the J end lost 3 bases, and 15 bases lay between the germline ends. The CDR3 sequence is 16 residues long. Written as DNA, the CDR3 is TGCGCCAGCAGTCACCCGGCGGCAGGGAACAATCAGCCCCAGCATTTT. It translates to CASSHPAAGNNQPQHF.

V is TRBV12-3 or TRBV12-4 and J is TRBJ2-7, with D perhaps matching TRBD1 (6 bases). This CDR3 is built from 13 residues. Deletions cut 5 bases from V and 6 bases from J, with 14 bases between. The chain's CDR3 is CASSRVQGGEQYF. DNA of the CDR3: TGTGCCAGCAGTCGGGTTCAAGGGGGCGAGCAGTACTTC.

This chain links TRBV14 with TRBJ1-2; maybe TRBD1 (6 bases). This CDR3 comprises 11 residues. Germline V gene lookup returns CDR1 SGHDN and CDR2 FVKESK. V gave up 7 bases and J gave up 6 bases, with 9 bases separating them. CDR3 nucleotide sequence: TGTGCCAGCACACAGGGCGATGGCTACACCTTC. As protein: CASTQGDGYTF.